This T cell receptor beta chain was found in a study of OX40 agonist ivuxolimab in advanced cancers. Overall study: From roughly 20 to 90 years was the age range, with a mean of 60 years, and approximately 84% were male.

CDR3 length equals 14 residues. From germline, CDR1 is MGHDK and CDR2 SYGVNS. V lost 10 bases, J lost 0 bases, and 6 bases stayed unmatched. The repertoire was sequenced with immunoSEQ multiplex PCR; TCRdb's copy has only in-frame clones and lacks some. The table shows 95,000 to 100,000 clones, with 85% to 95% occurring only once. The chain uses TRBV25-1 and TRBJ2-1, with 7 bases identical to TRBD1. This TCR derives from an adult with an advanced solid tumor such as melanoma, head and neck, liver or kidney cancer. The sample was CD4+ or CD8+ T cells sorted from blood, taken in a trial of the OX40 agonist ivuxolimab. CDR3 DNA sequence: TGTGCCACCATGACAGGGCTCTCCTACAATGAGCAGTTCTTC. Its translation: CATMTGLSYNEQFF. The variable domain in full, with the rest retrieved from reference TRBV25-1 and TRBJ2-1, is EADIYQTPRYLVIGTGKKITLECSQTMGHDKMYWYQQDPGMELHLIHYSYGVNSTEKGDLSSESTVSRIRTEHFPLTLESARPSHTSQYLCATMTGLSYNEQFFGPGTRLTVL.